The rows below give T cell receptor beta chains drawn from one sample of a study of OX40 agonist ivuxolimab in advanced cancers. TCRdb keeps only in-frame clones here, not all; method: immunoSEQ multiplex PCR. The profile covers 85,000 to 100,000 clones, with 70% to 90% appearing a single time and around 0.76% taken by the ten largest. Material: CD4+ or CD8+ T cells sorted from blood, obtained in a trial of the OX40 agonist ivuxolimab. Source of these receptors: an adult with an advanced solid tumor such as melanoma, head and neck, liver or kidney cancer. Each CDR3 is given with its conserved first and last residue. D genes are given only for firm matches.

cdr3_aa d_call v_call
CASSVDGLSGNTIYF - TRBV9
CASSLGARSPLHF - TRBV7-2
CASSLLDRGNEQYF TRBD1 TRBV11-2
CASSLTGGFGYTF TRBD1 TRBV28
CASSLDRDQPQHF TRBD1 TRBV5-4
CASSPTVNYGYTF - TRBV28
CASSPSEVTAETQYF - TRBV2
CASSLGAGTGGFEQYF TRBD1 TRBV7-9
CASSRGVADEQFF - TRBV18
CASSQELGAGANEQFF TRBD2 TRBV4-3
CAISEGQGFGEAFF TRBD1 TRBV10-3
CASSARQVLNTEAFF - TRBV11-2
CASSLWSGQGRGEQYF TRBD1 TRBV7-2
CASSQRTSGEGEQYF TRBD2 TRBV4-2